The TCR beta chain described here comes from a study of shared clonotypes between healthy human individuals (dated by TCRdb to 2018 to 2021). Context from the whole study: A few men and two women, aged 18 to 49 years, made up the cohort. For each donor, CD4 naive and CD4 memory were each given three plates, CD8 naive was given two plates, and CD8 memory was given one plate. The study deeply sequenced blood TCR repertoires of about 5 healthy adults to estimate repertoire size and the extent of clonotype sharing between individuals. Libraries were prepared and TCR repertoires were sequenced by different laboratories using diverse techniques, in order to increase sequencing depth and limit assay-specific biases. Per donor, leukapheresis produced somewhere between about 0.9 and 9 billion PBMCs. Study-wide conclusions, independent of this receptor: The genetic and exposure-history diversity represented was limited by the small number of donors. Larger estimated clonotype richness was generally found for naive subsets than for memory subsets. Compared with non-shared clonotypes, clonotypes shared by all four sorted-subset donors had higher generation probabilities. Across a handful of donors, approximately 4.6% of naive CD4, 3.5% of naive CD8, roughly 2.2% of memory CD4, and around 0.4% of memory CD8 clonotypes were shared. Based on pairwise subsampling, the degree of clonotype sharing among donors was expected to be affected by sequencing depth. Only blood was sampled, and tissue TCR repertoires likely differ from those in blood. Even with the large sequencing depth, rarefaction of the sorted-subset datasets indicated that sequencing was incomplete.

CD8 naive samples were CD45RO-negative cells positively selected for CCR7, giving a CD45RA+CCR7+ population that excluded TemRA cells. The donors were healthy, HIV-negative adults with no recently reported acute infections or vaccinations. Every donor was a Caucasian adult residing in Nashville, Tennessee, USA. After blood collection by leukapheresis, PBMCs were isolated using Ficoll-Histopaque density gradient centrifugation and then cryopreserved in the vapor phase of liquid nitrogen. Purity and quantity of every magnetically sorted T cell population were checked by analytical flow cytometry. Genomic DNA was isolated from each sorted fraction and quantified by UV absorbance on a Nanodrop 2000c. Using the deep immunoSEQ assay, multiplex PCR amplified TCR CDR3 regions from genomic DNA. Extracted genomic DNA from each cell subset was spread evenly across all wells of several immunoSEQ 96-well plates, with each plate serving as a replicate. Each replicate PCR for sorted subsets received about 210 ng genomic DNA, equal to roughly 30,000 T cell genomes. The purified libraries were quantified using a Qubit 3.0 fluorometer, sized with a Bioanalyzer 2100, and then quantified again using the KAPA Library Quantification kit. Every immunoSEQ 96-well plate was sequenced on a dedicated single-read 150-cycle Illumina NextSeq 550 flow cell. On the study's bioinformatics: Because the immunoSEQ output included only junctional sequences and no quality scores, the filtering could not be the same as the filtering used for full-length reads. Sequences were annotated with PyIR, a Python wrapper for IgBLAST v1.9, and V/J genes and CDR3 were assigned using IMGT germline references. Reads were removed for weak V/J assignments (E-value above 1e-6), missing CDR3, stop codons, out-of-frame junctions, or ambiguous translated residues. V3J clonotypes were defined as sequences sharing an identical inferred V gene, J gene, and CDR3 amino acid sequence. Percentage overlap between repertoires was computed as shared unique clonotypes divided by the size of the smaller repertoire. Three approaches were used to assess repertoire richness: RTK rarefaction, the Chao1 estimator, and Recon v2.1 estimates of unobserved clonotypes. OLGA was used to compute generation probabilities for all TCRbeta clonotypes that the gDNA method yielded from a handful of donors. In its TCRdb copy, this immuneACCESS table keeps in-frame sequences only and misses some clones. Where compared with another copy, unresolved V genes explain less than half of these, and the others have no known cause. Clone size and V and J calls were adopted from that table, with D and trimming inferred from the DNA. The table for this sample lists about 2,100,000 clones; under 95% of them were counted only once. Of the sample, more than 1.5% is held by the ten largest clones.

On this clone itself: Its specific antigen is unknown. The sample holds no much larger clone one base away, and base qualities are not on file.

The specimen was naive CD8+ T cells from PBMCs. What the cell subset or site label conveys for this sample: CD45RA+CCR7+. This receptor was taken from a man younger than 35 in good health. Some clones in this sample may be carry-over from other donors' samples.

The sequenced DNA is TGTGCCACCAGCAGAACCCTGGGACAGGGTGGAGATACGCAGTATTTT. Its coded protein is CATSRTLGQGGDTQYF. The V gene is TRBV15 and the J gene is TRBJ2-3; 9 bases in the middle match TRBD1. The CDR3 measures 16 amino acids from cysteine to phenylalanine. The sequence is cut down to CDR3 DNA, 48 bases in frame from base 1. Here V drops 2 bases and J drops 5 bases, and the junction holds 8 bases not matched to any gene. From a lookup of the germline V gene (reference sequence), CDR1 and CDR2 are LNHNV and YYDKDF.